Below, 29 T cell receptor beta chains from the same sample are listed, as sequenced in a study of CD8 T cells in ankylosing spondylitis. TCRdb reprocessed the 5' RACE reads with MiXCR, giving one entry per CDR3 protein. The sample yields about 360,000 distinct CDR3 sequences, roughly 22% seen once. The sample consisted of blood, either unsorted or a sorted T cell fraction (not recorded which). The source is a male donor with ankylosing spondylitis or in good health (not recorded which).

The chain has TRBV11-2 and TRBJ2-7; D uncertain. Between the trimmed V and J ends, which lost 1 base and 4 bases, there was a span of 8 bases. The CDR3 extends over 13 amino acids. Germline loops: CDR1 SGHAT, CDR2 FQNNGV. The CDR3 sequence is CASSLGVDYEQYF. Written as DNA, the CDR3 is TGTGCCAGCAGCTTAGGGGTGGATTACGAGCAGTACTTC.

This clonotype was seen at least ten times. The V gene is TRBV4-1, the J gene TRBJ1-5; D remains ambiguous. Germline CDR1 reads MGHRA; CDR2 reads YSYEKL. The CDR3 is made up of 14 amino acids. Trimming shortened V by 4 bases and J by 3 bases, and 10 bases separated the two germline ends. The CDR3 loop reads CASSPDGVNQPQHF. As DNA, the CDR3 is TGCGCCAGCAGCCCGGACGGTGTCAATCAGCCCCAGCATTTT.

V is TRBV7-2 and J is TRBJ2-1, with TRBD1 matching over 8 bases. V shed 5 bases and J 2 bases; nucleotides not matched to a gene: 5. Germline V lookup: CDR1 SGHTA, CDR2 FQGNSA. This CDR3 has 15 residues. The CDR3 DNA is TGTGCCAGCAGCACTTGGACAGGGCCCTACAATGAGCAGTTCTTC. It specifies CASSTWTGPYNEQFF.

The sample holds a few counts of this clonotype. The chain joins TRBV6-5 to TRBJ2-2; weak D call: TRBD1 (5 bases). The CDR3 is made up of 16 amino acids. The V and J ends lost 0 bases and 0 bases respectively, with 8 bases between them. The germline V gene has CDR1 MNHEY and CDR2 SVGAGI. The CDR3 region has the DNA TGTGCCAGCAGTTACTCCGTGACAGCGAACACCGGGGAGCTGTTTTTT. Amino acids: CASSYSVTANTGELFF.

The rearrangement joins TRBV7-9 to TRBJ2-1; D is possibly TRBD1 (6 bases). V lost 4 bases and J 8 bases, leaving 9 bases between the germline ends. This CDR3 region has 12 residues. Germline values: CDR1 SEHNR, CDR2 FQNEAQ (reference sequence). The DNA of the CDR3 is TGTGCCAGCAGCTCCAGGGGCCATGAGCAGTTCTTC. It encodes CASSSRGHEQFF.

This sequence joins TRBV7-8 and TRBJ1-4; D unclear. The CDR3 covers 15 residues. V was cut by 5 bases and J by 3 bases, with 13 bases left in between. Germline V gene lookup returns CDR1 SGHVS and CDR2 FQNEAQ. The CDR3 is CASSLSTVANEKLFF. CDR3 bases: TGTGCCAGCAGCCTTAGTACGGTGGCTAATGAAAAACTGTTTTTT. Full variable domain (rest looked up from reference TRBV7-8 and TRBJ1-4): GAGVSQSPRYKVAKRGQDVALRCDPISGHVSLFWYQQALGQGPEFLTYFQNEAQLDKSGLPSDRFFAERPEGSVSTLKIQRTQQEDSAVYLCASSLSTVANEKLFFGSGTQLSVL.

This clonotype appeared a few times. The chain employs TRBV2 and TRBJ2-1, with D perhaps assigned TRBD1 or TRBD2 (5 bases each). Per germline, CDR1 SNHLY and CDR2 FYNNEI. V was clipped by 7 bases and J by 4 bases, with 17 bases between them. This CDR3 region has 15 residues. The CDR3 reads CASKRDGTLYNEQFF. In DNA, the CDR3 is TGTGCCAGCAAAAGGGACGGAACTTTGTACAATGAGCAGTTCTTC. Variable domain in full (rest from reference TRBV2 and TRBJ2-1): EPEVTQTPSHQVTQMGQEVILRCVPISNHLYFYWYRQILGQKVEFLVSFYNNEISEKSEIFDDQFSVERPDGSNFTLKIRSTKLEDSAMYFCASKRDGTLYNEQFFGPGTRLTVL.

This sequence joins TRBV27 and TRBJ1-5, with a tentative D call TRBD1 (6 bases). Germline V lookup: CDR1 MNHEY, CDR2 SMNVEV (reference sequence). This CDR3 region has 13 residues. V lost 6 bases, J lost 7 bases, and 13 bases lay in between. CDR3 loop: CASRAPGGQPQHF. DNA for the CDR3: TGTGCCAGCAGGGCCCCGGGGGGCCAGCCCCAGCATTTT.

There are a few counts of this clonotype. The CDR3 coding sequence is TGTGCCAGCAGCGCGGCAAGAACCTACGAGCAGTACTTC. Residues: CASSAARTYEQYF. The chain recombines TRBV12-3 or TRBV12-4 with TRBJ2-7; no firm D call. There are 13 residues in the CDR3. V was cut by 6 bases and J by 2 bases, with 11 bases left in between.

This chain joins TRBV10-2 and TRBJ2-3, with unresolved D. Trimming stripped 3 bases from V and 4 bases from J, with 11 bases between. Germline CDR1 and CDR2: WSHSY and SAAADI. The CDR3 consists of 14 residues. CDR3 sequence (DNA): TGCGCCAGCAGTGAAAAGGTTTCCCCAGATACGCAGTATTTT. The encoded protein is CASSEKVSPDTQYF.

This chain joins TRBV29-1 and TRBJ2-1; D is undetermined. This CDR3 comprises 12 residues. V dropped 4 bases and J dropped 6 bases, with 10 bases sitting between them. Germline CDR1 SQVTM, CDR2 ANQGSEA. The CDR3 DNA is TGCAGCGTTGCCGGCCTCAGCAATGAGCAGTTCTTC. The encoded protein is CSVAGLSNEQFF.

The gene calls are TRBV3-1 and TRBJ2-1; unclear D gene. The germline V gene encodes CDR1 LGHDT and CDR2 YNNKEL (reference sequence). The CDR3 is 12 residues long. V lost 0 bases to trimming and J lost 8 bases, with 5 bases between them. The CDR3 loop reads CASSQDDYEQFF. DNA of the CDR3: TGTGCCAGCAGCCAAGACGACTATGAGCAGTTCTTC.

This clonotype has more than one count but fewer than ten. This chain uses TRBV11-3 with TRBJ1-1; the D gene is possibly TRBD1 (5 bases). V was cut by 5 bases and J by 3 bases, with 10 bases left in between. In germline, CDR1 is SGHNT, CDR2 YENEEA. This CDR3 spans 13 amino acids. The CDR3 sequence: CASSHGAYTEAFF. CDR3 sequence (DNA): TGTGCCAGCAGCCACGGGGCATACACTGAAGCTTTCTTT.

The chain couples TRBV27 to TRBJ2-7, with 9 nucleotides matching TRBD1. CDR3 size: 15 residues. Per germline, CDR1 MNHEY and CDR2 SMNVEV (reference sequence). V lost 6 bases and J lost 4; bases outside the gene matches: 10. CDR3 sequence (DNA): TGTGCCAGCAGCAAGTCTCGGGACAGGGAGTACGAGCAGTACTTC. This translates into CASSKSRDREYEQYF.

The chain carries TRBV20-1 and TRBJ2-4; no clear D gene. The V gene's germline CDR1 is DFQATT and CDR2 SNEGSKA (reference sequence). V was shortened by 3 bases and J by 2 bases, with 8 bases between the two germline ends. This CDR3 spans 13 amino acids. The CDR3 coding sequence is TGCAGTGCTAGTTTGGTGACCAAAAACATTCAGTACTTC. This translates into CSASLVTKNIQYF.

J is TRBJ1-4 and V is TRBV6-5; D not resolved. From germline, CDR1 is MNHEY and CDR2 SVGAGI. V was shortened by 2 bases and J by 6 bases, with 16 bases between the two germline ends. The CDR3 has 16 residues. CDR3 DNA sequence: TGTGCCAGCAGTTACGGCCTGAGGTCCCTTGATGAAAAACTGTTTTTT. Amino acids: CASSYGLRSLDEKLFF.

CDR3 region: CASSLRFHPSQGLGANVLTF. The CDR3 nucleotides read TGTGCCAGCAGTTTAAGGTTTCATCCGTCCCAGGGGCTTGGGGCCAACGTCCTGACTTTC. This chain joins TRBV28 and TRBJ2-6; possible D gene TRBD1, 6 bases. This CDR3 is built from 20 residues. Germline V gene lookup returns CDR1 MDHEN and CDR2 SYDVKM. Deletions cut 2 bases from V and 3 bases from J, with 23 bases between.

This clonotype was observed a handful of times. The rearrangement links TRBV28 to TRBJ1-2; D is uncertain. Germline CDR1 is MDHEN and CDR2 is SYDVKM. With 3 bases removed from V and 7 bases from J, the gap between germline ends came to 6 bases. This CDR3 spans 11 amino acids. The CDR3 DNA reads TGTGCCAGCAGTTTTGGGAGTGGCTACACCTTC. Amino acids: CASSFGSGYTF.

This chain links TRBV28 with TRBJ2-7, with D hard to call. The CDR3 totals 15 residues. The V gene's germline CDR1 is MDHEN and CDR2 SYDVKM. V gave up 3 bases and J gave up 0 bases, with 12 bases separating them. The CDR3: CASSFGGGTSYEQYF. CDR3 in DNA: TGTGCCAGCAGTTTCGGTGGCGGAACCTCCTACGAGCAGTACTTC.

The sample holds a few counts of this clonotype. DNA of the CDR3: TGTGCCAGCAGTTTAGGGGTCCCCACAGATACGCAGTATTTT. This codes for CASSLGVPTDTQYF. The V gene is TRBV12-3 or TRBV12-4, the J gene TRBJ2-3, with no clear D. The V gene lost 1 base and the J gene lost 2 bases, with 7 bases spanning the gap. The CDR3 extends over 14 amino acids.

The V call is TRBV12-3 or TRBV12-4, the J call TRBJ2-3; D might be TRBD1 (7 bases). V shed 5 bases and J shed 2 bases, with 17 bases lying between them. The CDR3 is 16 amino acids. Here the CDR3 DNA reads TGTGCCAGCAGTGGGCCCCAGGGGGGCTTCACAGATACGCAGTATTTT. It translates to CASSGPQGGFTDTQYF.

The table lists this clonotype with a few counts. The V and J genes are TRBV7-8 and TRBJ2-1, with TRBD2 identical over 10 bases. Germline V gene data show CDR1 as SGHVS and CDR2 as FQNEAQ. This CDR3 has 18 residues. V was pared by 3 bases and J by 3 bases, with 11 bases of the junction left unmatched. The CDR3 reads CASSFLPGRTSGYNEQFF. DNA for the CDR3: TGTGCCAGCAGCTTCCTCCCCGGCAGGACTAGCGGCTACAATGAGCAGTTCTTC. The full variable domain, its missing parts supplied by reference TRBV7-8 and TRBJ2-1, is GAGVSQSPRYKVAKRGQDVALRCDPISGHVSLFWYQQALGQGPEFLTYFQNEAQLDKSGLPSDRFFAERPEGSVSTLKIQRTQQEDSAVYLCASSFLPGRTSGYNEQFFGPGTRLTVL.

This clonotype was detected a few times. This sequence joins TRBV20-1 and TRBJ2-1; TRBD2 might be the D (5 bases). The germline V gene encodes CDR1 DFQATT and CDR2 SNEGSKA (reference sequence). V shed 1 base and J shed 5 bases, with 12 bases lying between them. The CDR3 length is 14 residues. Here the CDR3 DNA reads TGCAGTGCTAGAGTAGCGTTCGGGAACAATGAGCAGTTCTTC. It encodes CSARVAFGNNEQFF.

In this sample, this clonotype turned up a few times. The chain couples TRBV20-1 to TRBJ2-1; D unresolved. V lost 3 bases and J lost 2, with 14 bases in between. This CDR3 is 15 amino acids long. Germline CDR1 reads DFQATT; CDR2 reads SNEGSKA (reference sequence). The CDR3 nucleotides read TGCAGTGCTAGTCCCCCGGACCTGCCCTACAATGAGCAGTTCTTC. Amino acid sequence: CSASPPDLPYNEQFF.

This chain joins TRBV24-1 and TRBJ1-5; D unclear. This CDR3 contains 13 residues. Deletions cut 1 base from V and 7 bases from J, with 7 bases between. In germline, CDR1 is KGHDR, CDR2 SFDVKD. CDR3 bases: TGTGCCACCAGTGATTTATTGAAGCAGCCCCAGCATTTT. It codes for CATSDLLKQPQHF.

V usage is TRBV11-1 and J usage is TRBJ2-1; D tentatively reads TRBD1 or TRBD2 (5 bases each). The CDR3 has 18 residues. Looked up from germline, CDR1 is SGHAT and CDR2 is FQDESV (reference sequence). Trimming cost V 3 bases and J 4 bases, with 22 bases left between them. DNA of the CDR3: TGTGCCAGCAGCTTTTCCGTCCTTACCGGGACGGCGTACAATGAGCAGTTCTTC. This encodes CASSFSVLTGTAYNEQFF.

This clonotype has more than one count but fewer than ten. The gene calls are TRBV7-8 and TRBJ2-3; D might be TRBD1 (8 bases). Germline V CDR1 and CDR2: SGHVS, FQNEAQ. The V and J ends lost 4 bases and 1 base respectively, with 15 bases between them. This CDR3 region has 16 residues. CDR3 sequence reads: CASSSHRGRGTDTQYF. DNA of the CDR3: TGTGCCAGCAGCTCGCACAGGGGGAGGGGCACAGATACGCAGTATTTT.

The chain combines TRBV3-1 with TRBJ2-5; perhaps D is TRBD1 or TRBD2 (5 bases each). Germline-derived CDR1 and CDR2 are LGHDT and YNNKEL (reference sequence). Trimming stripped 0 bases from V and 2 bases from J, with 10 bases between. The CDR3 spans 15 residues. CDR3 sequence (DNA): TGTGCCAGCAGCCAAGAAGAGGGGCGACAAGAGACCCAGTACTTC. This translates into CASSQEEGRQETQYF.

The sample holds a few counts of this clonotype. The rearrangement joins TRBV7-9 to TRBJ1-5; 9 bases match TRBD1. CDR3 size: 16 residues. The V segment lost 1 base and the J segment 0 bases; nucleotides outside the gene matches: 1. Germline CDR1 is SEHNR and CDR2 is FQNEAQ (reference sequence). CDR3 nucleotide sequence: TGTGCCAGCAGCTTAGAGGGACAGGGTAGCAATCAGCCCCAGCATTTT. Amino acid sequence: CASSLEGQGSNQPQHF.